A selection of T cell receptor beta chains follows, all from one sample in a study of cytomegalovirus exposure and HLA in healthy donors. Measured with immunoSEQ multiplex PCR; TCRdb has only the in-frame clones, and not every one. The sample lists about 220,000 clones, approximately 80% occurring once. The sample was PBMCs. The receptors were gathered from a woman aged 30 to 39 in good health and CMV-seropositive. The CDR3 runs from the conserved cysteine through the conserved F or W. The D gene is left open where the match is weak. The size of a clone is reported for some rows only, either as once, few or many, or as a class for expanded clones.

V gene	J gene	D gene	clone size	CDR3 protein	CDR3 DNA
TRBV6-5	TRBJ2-2	.	.	CASSYSTRVKTGELFF	TGTGCCAGCAGTTACTCGACCAGGGTAAAAACCGGGGAGCTGTTTTTT
TRBV18	TRBJ1-2	.	.	CASSLRTGNYGYTF	TGTGCCAGCTCACTGCGGACCGGAAACTATGGCTACACCTTC
TRBV5-8	TRBJ2-6	.	.	CASSSTGLLLSGANVLTF	TGTGCCAGCAGCTCCACAGGGCTGCTCCTATCTGGGGCCAACGTCCTGACTTTC
TRBV5-1	TRBJ2-3	.	.	CASSLAGDTQYF	TGCGCCAGCAGCTTGGCTGGAGATACGCAGTATTTT
TRBV7-6	TRBJ1-1	.	.	CASSEHRYTEAFF	TGTGCCAGCAGCGAGCACAGGTACACTGAAGCTTTCTTT
TRBV28	TRBJ2-7	TRBD2	once	CASDGGRYEQYF	TGTGCCAGCGACGGCGGGAGGTACGAGCAGTACTTC
TRBV28	TRBJ2-1	TRBD1	.	CASSLSGRWGTGEEDNEQFF	TGTGCCAGCAGTTTATCGGGGCGGTGGGGGACAGGGGAAGAAGACAATGAGCAGTTCTTC
TRBV2	TRBJ2-5	TRBD1	.	CASSGQGMETQYF	TGTGCCAGCAGTGGACAGGGGATGGAGACCCAGTACTTC
TRBV6-5	TRBJ1-4	TRBD1	few	CASSSGGKLFF	TGTGCCAGCAGCTCAGGGGGAAAACTGTTTTTT
TRBV27	TRBJ2-1	TRBD2	.	CASSLASGHYNEQFF	TGTGCCAGCAGTTTAGCTAGCGGGCACTACAATGAGCAGTTCTTC
TRBV11-3	TRBJ2-5	.	.	CASSLDRTASNQETQYF	TGTGCCAGCAGCTTAGATCGGACAGCCAGCAACCAAGAGACCCAGTACTTC
TRBV6-1	TRBJ1-1	.	.	CASRAVRENTEAFF	TGTGCCAGCAGGGCTGTCAGGGAGAACACTGAAGCTTTCTTT
TRBV11-2	TRBJ1-1	.	.	CASSTRQGSTEAFF	TGTGCCAGCAGCACCCGGCAGGGGAGCACTGAAGCTTTCTTT
TRBV9	TRBJ2-5	TRBD2	.	CASSSGGETQYF	TGTGCCAGCAGCTCCGGGGGGGAGACCCAGTACTTC
TRBV7-9	TRBJ1-2	.	.	CASGRDFGYTF	TGTGCCAGCGGCAGGGATTTTGGCTACACCTTC
TRBV27	TRBJ2-1	TRBD1	.	CASSSPRGPYNEQFF	TGTGCCAGCAGTTCTCCCAGGGGGCCCTACAATGAGCAGTTCTTC
TRBV6-4	TRBJ2-6	.	.	CASSDSRVGANVLTF	TGTGCCAGCAGTGACTCGAGAGTTGGGGCCAACGTCCTGACTTTC
TRBV7-3	TRBJ2-5	.	.	CASSLGLQETQYF	TGTGCCAGCAGCTTAGGACTTCAAGAGACCCAGTACTTC
TRBV28	TRBJ1-2	.	.	CASSLGGVGGYTF	TGTGCCAGCAGTTTAGGAGGGGTAGGTGGCTACACCTTC
TRBV27	TRBJ2-5	TRBD2	.	CASSTSFPSGIQETQYF	TGTGCCAGCAGTACTTCATTCCCTAGCGGGATACAAGAGACCCAGTACTTC